This TCR beta chain was sequenced during a study of vaccination and CD4 T cells after COVID-19. At the level of the study: Post-COVID samples had a sampling time that fell a median approximately 93 days after diagnosis (range 35 to 161). Stimuli were overlapping spike peptide pools of SARS-CoV-2 and three common cold coronaviruses (HCoV-NL63, HCoV-OC43, HCoV-229E).

The study sequenced cultured CD4+ T cell DNA using the Oncomine TCR Beta short-read assay. Someone extracted genomic DNA from cultured CD4+ T cells. TCRdb itself ran the PCR reads through MiXCR, one entry per CDR3 protein. Found here are fewer than 12,000 distinct CDR3 sequences, less than 40% of them singletons; the top ten hold around 8%. This sample's treatment: roughly 10-day PBMC culture with coronavirus spike peptide pools or control peptides (ViraFEST assay). Peptide pool stimulation in ViraFEST expanded antigen-specific T cells, whose TCRs were then sequenced. Turning to this clonotype: The antigen is unknown.

The origin of this receptor is a human donor who had recovered from COVID-19. The sequencing sample was made of CD4+ T cells from blood, cultured in vitro.

CDR3 amino acids: CASSSQGVGYTF. CDR3 bases: TGTGCCAGCAGCTCCCAGGGAGTTGGCTACACCTTC. The V and J genes are TRBV7-8 and TRBJ1-2, with D tentatively TRBD1 (5 bases). CDR3 size: 12 residues. Trimming left V 4 bases short and J 7 bases short, with 10 bases between. Germline V gives CDR1 SGHVS, CDR2 FQNEAQ.